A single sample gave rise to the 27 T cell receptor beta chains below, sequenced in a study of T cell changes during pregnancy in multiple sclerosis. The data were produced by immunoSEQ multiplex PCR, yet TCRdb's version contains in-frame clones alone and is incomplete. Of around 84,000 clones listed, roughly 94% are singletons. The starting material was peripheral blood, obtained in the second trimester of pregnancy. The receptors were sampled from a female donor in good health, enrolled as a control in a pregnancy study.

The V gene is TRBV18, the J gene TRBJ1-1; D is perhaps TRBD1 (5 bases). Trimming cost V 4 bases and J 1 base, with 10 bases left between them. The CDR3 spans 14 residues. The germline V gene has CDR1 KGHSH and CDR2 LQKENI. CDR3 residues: CASSLLTENTEAFF. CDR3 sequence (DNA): TGTGCCAGCTCACTACTGACAGAGAACACTGAAGCTTTCTTT.

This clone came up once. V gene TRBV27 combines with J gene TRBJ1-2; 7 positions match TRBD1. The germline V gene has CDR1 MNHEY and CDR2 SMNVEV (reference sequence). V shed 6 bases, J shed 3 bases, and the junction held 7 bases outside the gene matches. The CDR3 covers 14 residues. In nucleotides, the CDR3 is TGTGCCAGCAGATACAGGGGCGCTGACTATGGCTACACCTTC. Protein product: CASRYRGADYGYTF.

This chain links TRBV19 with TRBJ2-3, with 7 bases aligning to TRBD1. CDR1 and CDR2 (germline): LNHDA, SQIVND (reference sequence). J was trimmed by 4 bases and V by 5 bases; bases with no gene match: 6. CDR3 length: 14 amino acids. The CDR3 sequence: CASSPRTGADTQYF. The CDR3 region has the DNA TGTGCCAGTAGTCCTAGGACAGGAGCAGATACGCAGTATTTT.

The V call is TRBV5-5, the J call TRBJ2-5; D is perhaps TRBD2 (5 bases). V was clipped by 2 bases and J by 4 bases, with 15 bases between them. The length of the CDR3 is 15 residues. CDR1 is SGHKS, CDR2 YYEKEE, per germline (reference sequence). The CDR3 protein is CASSFFGGLGETQYF. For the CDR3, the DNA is TGTGCCAGCAGCTTTTTTGGCGGGCTTGGAGAGACCCAGTACTTC.

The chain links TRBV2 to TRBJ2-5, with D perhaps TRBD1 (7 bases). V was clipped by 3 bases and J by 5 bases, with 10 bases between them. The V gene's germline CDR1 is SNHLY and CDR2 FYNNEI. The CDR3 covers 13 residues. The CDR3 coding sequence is TGTGCCAGCAGTGACAGGGGGGTGGAGACCCAGTACTTC. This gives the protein CASSDRGVETQYF.

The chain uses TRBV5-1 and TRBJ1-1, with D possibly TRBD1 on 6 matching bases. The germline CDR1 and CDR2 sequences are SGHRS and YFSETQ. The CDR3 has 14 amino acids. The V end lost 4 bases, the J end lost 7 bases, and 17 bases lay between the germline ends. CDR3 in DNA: TGCGCCAGCAGCCTCGAGGGGGACCCGCTTGAAGCTTTCTTT. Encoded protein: CASSLEGDPLEAFF.

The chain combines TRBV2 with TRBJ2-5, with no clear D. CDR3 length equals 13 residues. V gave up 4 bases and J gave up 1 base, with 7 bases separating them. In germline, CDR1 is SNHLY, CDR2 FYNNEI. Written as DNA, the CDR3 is TGTGCCAGCAGTGGGCAGATCCAAGAGACCCAGTACTTC. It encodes CASSGQIQETQYF.

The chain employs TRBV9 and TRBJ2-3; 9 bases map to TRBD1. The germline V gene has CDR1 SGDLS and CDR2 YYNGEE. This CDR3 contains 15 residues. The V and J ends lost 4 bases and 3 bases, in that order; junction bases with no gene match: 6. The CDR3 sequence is CASSPRTGVTDTQYF. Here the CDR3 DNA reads TGTGCCAGCAGCCCGAGGACAGGGGTGACAGATACGCAGTATTTT. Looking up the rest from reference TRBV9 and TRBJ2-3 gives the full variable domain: DSGVTQTPKHLITATGQRVTLRCSPRSGDLSVYWYQQSLDQGLQFLIQYYNGEERAKGNILERFSAQQFPDLHSELNLSSLELGDSALYFCASSPRTGVTDTQYFGPGTRLTVL.

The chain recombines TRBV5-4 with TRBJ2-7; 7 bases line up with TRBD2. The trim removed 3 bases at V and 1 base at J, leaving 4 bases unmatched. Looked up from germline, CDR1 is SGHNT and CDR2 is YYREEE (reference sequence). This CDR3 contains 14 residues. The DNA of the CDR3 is TGTGCCAGCAGCTCGTGGGGGGGGTCCTACGAGCAGTACTTC. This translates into CASSSWGGSYEQYF.

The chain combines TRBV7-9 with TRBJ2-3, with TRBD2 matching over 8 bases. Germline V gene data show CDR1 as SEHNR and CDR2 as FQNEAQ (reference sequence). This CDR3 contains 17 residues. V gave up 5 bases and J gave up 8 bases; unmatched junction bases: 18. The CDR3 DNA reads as TGTGCCAGCAGCCCCCCTTTGCGGGAGGCACCACATGGTACGCAGTATTTT. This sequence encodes CASSPPLREAPHGTQYF.

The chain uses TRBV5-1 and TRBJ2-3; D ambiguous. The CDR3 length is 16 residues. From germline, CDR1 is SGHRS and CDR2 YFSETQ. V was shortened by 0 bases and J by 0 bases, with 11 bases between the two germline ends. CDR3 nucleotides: TGCGCCAGCAGCTTGGACCCCGAGTACAGCACAGATACGCAGTATTTT. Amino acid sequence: CASSLDPEYSTDTQYF.

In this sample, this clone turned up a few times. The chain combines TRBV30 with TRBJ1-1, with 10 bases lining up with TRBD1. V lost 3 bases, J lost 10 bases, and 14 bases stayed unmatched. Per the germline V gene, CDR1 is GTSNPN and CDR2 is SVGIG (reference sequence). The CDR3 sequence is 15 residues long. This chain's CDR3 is CAWRDPGQGPFSAFF. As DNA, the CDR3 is TGTGCCTGGAGGGATCCGGGACAGGGGCCCTTTTCAGCTTTCTTT.

DNA for the CDR3: TGCGCCAGCACTCCCGGACAGGCCTATGGCTACACCTTC. It translates to CASTPGQAYGYTF. The chain has TRBV5-1 and TRBJ1-2; 7 bases fit TRBD1. Germline V gene lookup returns CDR1 SGHRS and CDR2 YFSETQ. CDR3 length: 13 amino acids. V gave up 6 bases and J gave up 4 bases; unmatched junction bases: 6.

CDR3 sequence (DNA): TGTGCCAGCTCGTACGGGGGGTCTAATGAAAAACTGTTTTTT. Encoded protein: CASSYGGSNEKLFF. The chain links TRBV6-1 to TRBJ1-4; D is possibly TRBD1 (5 bases). Between the trimmed V and J ends, which lost 8 bases and 3 bases, there was a span of 13 bases. This CDR3 comprises 14 residues. Germline CDR1 and CDR2: MNHNS and SASEGT.

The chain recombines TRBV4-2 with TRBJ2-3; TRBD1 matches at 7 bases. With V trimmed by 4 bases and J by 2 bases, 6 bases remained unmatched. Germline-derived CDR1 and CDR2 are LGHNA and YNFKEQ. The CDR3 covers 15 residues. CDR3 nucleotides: TGTGCCAGCAGCCCGGTCCAGGGGGACACAGATACGCAGTATTTT. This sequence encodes CASSPVQGDTDTQYF.

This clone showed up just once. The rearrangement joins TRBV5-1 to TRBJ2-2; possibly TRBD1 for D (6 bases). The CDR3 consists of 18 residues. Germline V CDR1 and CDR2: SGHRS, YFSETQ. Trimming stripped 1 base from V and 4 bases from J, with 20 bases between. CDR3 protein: CASSLRPRAGDVTGELFF. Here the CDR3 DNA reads TGCGCCAGCAGCTTGAGACCCCGGGCAGGGGATGTCACCGGGGAGCTGTTTTTT.

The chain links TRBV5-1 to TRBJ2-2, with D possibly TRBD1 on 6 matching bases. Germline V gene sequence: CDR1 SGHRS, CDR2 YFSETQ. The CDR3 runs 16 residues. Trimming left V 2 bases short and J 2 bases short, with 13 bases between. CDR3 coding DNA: TGCGCCAGCAGCTTCATCACACAGGGAAACACCGGGGAGCTGTTTTTT. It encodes CASSFITQGNTGELFF.

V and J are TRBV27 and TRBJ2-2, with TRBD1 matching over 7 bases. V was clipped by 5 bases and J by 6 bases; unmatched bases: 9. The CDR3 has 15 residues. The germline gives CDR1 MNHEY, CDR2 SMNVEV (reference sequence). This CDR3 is CASSLTPTGAGELFF. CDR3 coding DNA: TGTGCCAGCAGTCTGACGCCAACAGGGGCCGGGGAGCTGTTTTTT.

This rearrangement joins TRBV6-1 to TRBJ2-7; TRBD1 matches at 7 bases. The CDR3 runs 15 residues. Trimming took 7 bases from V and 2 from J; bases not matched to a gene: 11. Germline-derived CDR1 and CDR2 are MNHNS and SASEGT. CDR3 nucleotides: TGTGCCAGCAATACCGCCGGGACAGCCACCTACGAGCAGTACTTC. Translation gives CASNTAGTATYEQYF.

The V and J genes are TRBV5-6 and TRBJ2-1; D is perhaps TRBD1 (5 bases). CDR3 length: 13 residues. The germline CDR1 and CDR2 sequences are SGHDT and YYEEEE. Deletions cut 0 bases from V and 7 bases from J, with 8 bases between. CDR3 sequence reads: CASSLEGLNEQFF. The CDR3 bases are TGTGCCAGCAGCTTGGAGGGGTTAAATGAGCAGTTCTTC.

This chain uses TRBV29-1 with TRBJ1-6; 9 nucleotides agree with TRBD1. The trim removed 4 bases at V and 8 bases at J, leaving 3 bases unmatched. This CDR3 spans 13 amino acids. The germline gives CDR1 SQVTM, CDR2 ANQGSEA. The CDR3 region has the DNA TGCAGCGTTGGGGGACAGGGAGATTCACCCCTCCACTTT. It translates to CSVGGQGDSPLHF.

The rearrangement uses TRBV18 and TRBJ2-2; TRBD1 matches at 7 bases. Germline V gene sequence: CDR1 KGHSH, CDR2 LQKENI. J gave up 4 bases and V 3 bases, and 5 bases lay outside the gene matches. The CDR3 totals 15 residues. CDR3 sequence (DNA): TGTGCCAGCTCACCCCCGACAGGGAGCACCGGGGAGCTGTTTTTT. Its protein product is CASSPPTGSTGELFF. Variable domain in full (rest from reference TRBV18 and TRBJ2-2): NAGVMQNPRHLVRRRGQEARLRCSPMKGHSHVYWYRQLPEEGLKFMVYLQKENIIDESGMPKERFSAEFPKEGPSILRIQQVVRGDSAAYFCASSPPTGSTGELFFGEGSRLTVL.

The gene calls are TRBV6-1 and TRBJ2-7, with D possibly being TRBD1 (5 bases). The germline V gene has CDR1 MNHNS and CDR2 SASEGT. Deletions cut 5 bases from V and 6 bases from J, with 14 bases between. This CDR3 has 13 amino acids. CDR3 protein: CASSLAERGEQYF. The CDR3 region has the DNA TGTGCCAGCAGTCTTGCGGAAAGGGGCGAGCAGTACTTC.

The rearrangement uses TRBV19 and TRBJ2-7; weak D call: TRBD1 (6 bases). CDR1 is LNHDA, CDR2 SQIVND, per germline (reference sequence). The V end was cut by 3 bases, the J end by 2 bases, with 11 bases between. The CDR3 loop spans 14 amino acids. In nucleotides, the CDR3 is TGTGCCAGTAGTATCGGTCCAGGGGCCTACGAGCAGTACTTC. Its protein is CASSIGPGAYEQYF.

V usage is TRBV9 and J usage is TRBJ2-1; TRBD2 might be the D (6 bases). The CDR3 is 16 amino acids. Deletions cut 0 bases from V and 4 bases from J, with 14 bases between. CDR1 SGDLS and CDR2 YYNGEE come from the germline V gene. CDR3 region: CASSVGSAGIYNEQFF. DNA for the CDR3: TGTGCCAGCAGCGTAGGGTCTGCGGGGATTTACAATGAGCAGTTCTTC.

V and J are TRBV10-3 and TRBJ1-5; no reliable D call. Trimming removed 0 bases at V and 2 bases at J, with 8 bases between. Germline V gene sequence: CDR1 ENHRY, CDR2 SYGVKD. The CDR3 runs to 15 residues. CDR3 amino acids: CAISESGRGNQPQHF. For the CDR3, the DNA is TGTGCCATCAGTGAGTCGGGGAGGGGCAATCAGCCCCAGCATTTT.

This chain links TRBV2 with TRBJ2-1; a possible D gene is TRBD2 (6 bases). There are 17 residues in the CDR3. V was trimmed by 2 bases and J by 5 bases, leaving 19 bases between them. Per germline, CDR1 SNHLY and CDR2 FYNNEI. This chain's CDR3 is CASSERGWQRVDNEQFF. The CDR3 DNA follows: TGTGCCAGCAGTGAACGTGGGTGGCAGCGGGTGGACAATGAGCAGTTCTTC.